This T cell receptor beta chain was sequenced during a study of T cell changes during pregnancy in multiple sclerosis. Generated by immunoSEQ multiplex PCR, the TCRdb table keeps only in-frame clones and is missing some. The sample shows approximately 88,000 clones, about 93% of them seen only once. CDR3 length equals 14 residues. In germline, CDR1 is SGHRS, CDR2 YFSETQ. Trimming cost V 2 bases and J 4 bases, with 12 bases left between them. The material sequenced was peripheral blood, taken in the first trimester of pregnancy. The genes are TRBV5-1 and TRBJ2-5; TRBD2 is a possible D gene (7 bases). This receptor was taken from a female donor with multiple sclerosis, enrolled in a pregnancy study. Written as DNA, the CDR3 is TGCGCCAGCAGCTTTACGGGGGGCGCAGAGACCCAGTACTTC. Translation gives CASSFTGGAETQYF.